This TCR beta chain came from a study of cytomegalovirus exposure and HLA in healthy donors (TCRdb year 2017). General notes on the study: An earlier analysis of several hundred of the donors reported roughly 270 Gb of sequence data and roughly 110 million unique TCR beta sequences from 150 million to 200 million T cells. An early release covering about 600 HLA-typed donors comprised approximately 290 gigabases of sequencing data and approximately 80 million unique TCR sequences. Of the roughly 400 genotyped donors, around 81% fell in the genetic ancestry cluster associated with self-reported Caucasian donors. The study was designed to test whether signatures of past pathogen exposure could be identified by cataloging public T cell receptors. The study profiled the T cell repertoires of 500 to 800 subjects by immunosequencing and related them to cytomegalovirus serostatus. A separate validation cohort of over 95 different subjects was used in addition to the approximately 610-subject first cohort. The study combined high-throughput TCR immunosequencing, statistical association of individual TCRs with disease status, and machine learning to predict cytomegalovirus infection status. A later analysis re-examined previously published TCR beta repertoires from more than 650 donors and added high-resolution HLA genotyping to investigate patterns of TCR occurrence. Rather than drawing on any new phenotypic data, the later analysis identified candidate immune exposures from TCR beta sequences and the way those sequences occurred across donors. An earlier analysis of about 600 of the donors used high-throughput TCR beta sequencing to judge whether each TCR beta V gene segment behaved as functional or pseudogenic. Donor age, sex, ethnicity and CMV serostatus were collected together with the repertoire data. A later genetic analysis took genome-wide SNP genotypes for about 55% of the roughly 670 donors and used that subset as a discovery cohort. Every discovery cohort repertoire had been produced on one sequencing platform. Class I and class II HLA loci were covered by the typing at four-digit resolution. The number of typed donors differed by locus: 629-630 for A, B, C, DRB1 and DQB1; 500 to 550 for DQA1; around 610 for DPA1; and around 470 for DPB1. Because of strong linkage in the cohort, four or five DR-DQ haplotypes were treated as single units for association and clustering. Across some 400 genotyped donors of the cohort, an average of about 220,000 unique TCR beta nucleotide sequences per donor were sequenced, and approximately 17% of those sequences were non-productive. Summary of the overall study and its limitations: An association between a missense DCLRE1C variant and V-gene and J-gene trimming of TCR beta chains was found in a later genetic analysis and replicated in an independent cohort. In a later analysis, TCR association rates were found to vary across HLA loci, with the most associated TCRs seen for DRB1 alleles and the fewest for HLA-C alleles. A later analysis found that HLA-associated TCR beta chains were more clonally expanded and had lower generation probabilities than equally common non-associated chains. A further reported finding was that TCR beta sequences accurately predicted the HLA-A and HLA-B alleles for most subjects in the first cohort. Some IMGT-functional V segments, including TRBV6-2 and TRBV6-3, could not be told apart with the 87-base-pair reads, so those segments were excluded. In an earlier analysis of some 550 of the donors, most TCR beta V segments were observed in productive rearrangements about 87% or about 30% of the time, broadly matching IMGT annotations. Immune exposure information for the cohort was limited to CMV serostatus. Assigning TCR associations to individual alleles was difficult when HLA alleles, especially DR and DQ, strongly co-occurred. Most CMV-associated TCR beta chains appeared to be HLA-restricted in a later analysis, and the HLA associations seemed to be driven largely by CMV exposure. Only TCR beta chains were sequenced in this cohort, and the absence of alpha or paired-chain data limited detectable features. Over 15 rarely observed V segments, including chromosome 9 orphons, were excluded from the earlier analysis of approximately 500 of the donors because counts were too low. Because HLA typing was missing for some donors at each locus, association tests included only the typed subset. Cytomegalovirus status was reported to be diagnosed by the classifier with high specificity and sensitivity in both the original and validation cohorts. Compared with the 666-donor mean, donors in an Asian-associated ancestry cluster had fewer N-insertions in productive TCRs, according to a later genetic analysis. In vitro tests confirmed that a few of the cytomegalovirus-associated TCR beta chains recognize cytomegalovirus antigens. A later analysis associated some 17,000 TCR beta sequences with specific HLA alleles at a false discovery rate of 0.05. In the study, 150 to 200 TCR beta chains were listed as associated with cytomegalovirus. It was suggested by the authors that the approach could potentially be generalized to other disease states and immunological phenotypes. While some public TCRs were present in many individuals, most TCR sequences turned up only very rarely across donors. Presence/absence analyses assumed roughly uniform sequencing depth across donors, an assumption that may not hold. The sequencing pipeline was judged likely to have produced a cluster of highly shared sequence variants as a technical artifact. Correlated functional status among segregating V segments might reflect linkage disequilibrium, but an unknown experimental factor could not be ruled out. In a later analysis, several top co-occurrence clusters were reported to appear linked to parvovirus B19, influenza, CMV and Epstein-Barr virus.

In total, roughly 670 healthy bone marrow donors made up the cohort. Cohort members were all nominally healthy when sampled, although unrecorded immune exposures were likely present. The donor was CMV seronegative and was included in the group of under 450 seronegative cohort members. A peripheral blood sample was provided by each donor, and peripheral blood mononuclear cells were used for TCR beta sequencing. Genomic DNA extraction from the blood cell samples was performed with the Qiagen DNeasy Blood Extraction Kit. The method was the immunoSEQ multiplex PCR assay. A mixture of 60 forward primers for TCR Vbeta segments and 13 reverse primers for TCR Jbeta segments was used in the multiplex PCR. The CDR3 region of rearranged TCR beta genes was amplified from genomic DNA by a multiplex PCR assay. On the Illumina HiSeq System, the amplified TCR beta libraries were sequenced as 87-base-pair reads. In the authors' own workflow: A later analysis tallied roughly 76 million unique TCR beta chains across the roughly 610 repertoires, and about 12 million of those chains were shared by two or more donors. Raw reads were error-corrected and collapsed into unique sequences by a nearest-neighbor algorithm in which closely related sequences were merged to remove PCR and sequencing errors. Alignment of CDR3 sequences to IMGT reference sequences was used to assign V, D and J gene segments. Each retained sequence needed at least a six-nucleotide match to both a V gene segment and a J gene segment. A rearrangement counted as productive if the CDR3 had no stop codons and remained in frame with V and J, and every other rearrangement counted as non-productive. CDR3 was defined by IMGT convention, running from the second conserved V-encoded cysteine to the conserved J-encoded phenylalanine. The earlier analysis of approximately 590 of the donors excluded any sequence lacking an unambiguous match to a single V gene segment. An earlier analysis of fewer than 750 of the donors classified V segments as functional when productive rearrangements were above 56.7% and as segregating when the standard deviation between donors was above 5%. A statistical classification framework was built for diagnosing cytomegalovirus status from the catalog of TCR beta chain sequences. V and J gene assignment, in a later analysis, came from comparing TCR nucleotide sequences with IMGT/GENE-DB human TR gene sequences. In a later analysis, CDR3 sequences and most-parsimonious VDJ recombination scenarios were assigned using the TCRdist pipeline. A later analysis defined each TCR beta chain by its CDR3 amino acid sequence plus V-gene family, and excluded reads lacking a unique V-gene family. In a later analysis, 500 to 650 highly shared, low-generation-probability nucleotide sequences were removed to address suspected cross-contamination and a sequencing artifact. A later analysis calculated a clonal expansion index for each public chain from normalized within-repertoire ranks of inferred template counts. Generation probabilities in a later analysis came from a VDJ recombination model fitted to out-of-frame rearrangements, and those results were checked against IGoR. In a later analysis, TCR-TCR, TCR-HLA and TCR-CMV co-occurrence was scored with hypergeometric tests, and a repertoire-size bias correction was applied to TCR pairs. In a later analysis, false discovery rates were estimated by permuting HLA or CMV assignments 20 times. In a later analysis, co-occurring TCRs were grouped with DBSCAN, and TCRdist sequence similarity was added when clustering was performed within HLA-allele-positive subsets. For co-occurrence clustering, repertoires with fewer than 30,000 or more than 120,000 public chains were excluded, along with 4 to 6 repertoires with anomalous nucleotide sharing. TCRdb carries this immuneACCESS record with in-frame sequences only. Its versions omit some clonotypes, under half of them owing to an unresolved V gene in the studies checked, with the rest unexplained. That table gives V, J and clone size, and the DNA gave D and trimming. In this sample the table shows approximately 140,000 clones, approximately 80% of which occur a single time. The ten top clones hold around 4.9% of the sample.

This clone has just a few counts. The target of this receptor is not known. No base qualities exist here, and no much larger clone lies one base off it. Its CDR3 holds 11 amino acids, cysteine through phenylalanine. CDR3 DNA is the only sequence kept; it has 33 bases, read in frame from the first base. CDR1 and CDR2 were assigned from the germline V gene as ENHRY and SYGVKD. The V end gives up 8 bases and the J end 12 bases, leaving 9 bases in the junction not matched to a gene. The chain links TRBV10-3 with TRBJ1-2; TRBD1 agrees with 7 junctional bases. The source of this sequence is a male donor in good health and CMV-seronegative. The sequenced material came from PBMCs. The CDR3 sequence is CAIGYNRGHTF. The sequenced DNA is TGTGCCATCGGGTACAACAGGGGACACACCTTC.